The 20 T cell receptor beta chains in this list originate from one sample, sequenced in a study of patients and donors after allogeneic stem cell transplantation. Each CDR3 protein is one row after TCRdb ran MiXCR on the RT-PCR reads. The data show some 880,000 distinct CDR3 sequences, over 15% seen once. The sample comprised blood, either unsorted or a sorted T cell fraction (not recorded which). Receptors originate from a human donor who was either an allogeneic HSCT recipient or a stem cell or donor lymphocyte infusion donor (not recorded which). It is not recorded whose cells these are; they may come from a transplant donor.

This clonotype has only a few counts. This rearrangement joins TRBV9 to TRBJ2-1; the D is unclear. Germline lookup yields CDR1 SGDLS and CDR2 YYNGEE. The CDR3 is made up of 11 amino acids. Trimming removed 3 bases at V and 9 bases at J, with 7 bases between. For the CDR3, the DNA is TGTGCCAGCAGCGCCACCAGTGAGCAGTTCTTC. This encodes CASSATSEQFF.

This clonotype was seen many times. The chain employs TRBV25-1 and TRBJ2-1; no firm D call. The CDR3 is made up of 13 amino acids. Germline assignment: CDR1 MGHDK and CDR2 SYGVNS. The V end was cut by 6 bases, the J end by 5 bases, with 11 bases between. CDR3 region: CASRGIGNNEQFF. The CDR3 DNA reads TGTGCCAGCAGGGGAATAGGGAACAATGAGCAGTTCTTC.

The V gene is TRBV20-1, the J gene TRBJ2-7; the D gene is possibly TRBD2 (5 bases). The CDR3 sequence is 12 residues long. Germline lookup yields CDR1 DFQATT and CDR2 SNEGSKA (reference sequence). Between the trimmed V and J ends, which lost 5 bases and 3 bases, there was a span of 11 bases. In DNA form, the CDR3 reads TGCAGTGCTTGTAACCGGGACTACGAGCAGTACTTC. Translation gives CSACNRDYEQYF.

The chain joins TRBV21-1 to TRBJ2-3; the table's D call, TRBD2, was not checked against the DNA. TRBV21-1 is a listed pseudogene. This CDR3 has 14 residues. The CDR3 region has the DNA TGTGCCAGCACCGTAGCGGTTTCCACAGATACGCAGTATTTT. Translated: CASTVAVSTDTQYF.

This clonotype occurred a few times. This sequence joins TRBV19 and TRBJ2-2, with D unresolved. This CDR3 is 15 amino acids long. Germline V CDR1 and CDR2: LNHDA, SQIVND (reference sequence). The germline V and J ends were trimmed by 10 bases and 0 bases, with 15 bases remaining between them. The CDR3 sequence: CATSLLRANTGELFF. CDR3 nucleotide sequence: TGTGCCACCTCGCTCTTAAGGGCGAACACCGGGGAGCTGTTTTTT.

The rearrangement uses TRBV20-1 and TRBJ2-1; TRBD1 might be the D (6 bases). The V end lost 7 bases, the J end lost 8 bases, and 15 bases lay between the germline ends. This CDR3 has 12 residues. CDR1 and CDR2 from the germline V gene are DFQATT and SNEGSKA (reference sequence). The CDR3: CSVAGVVHEQFF. As DNA, the CDR3 is TGCAGTGTTGCAGGGGTAGTCCATGAGCAGTTCTTC.

This clonotype occurred a few times. The chain has TRBV5-1 and TRBJ2-7; D gene uncertain. Germline V gene lookup returns CDR1 SGHRS and CDR2 YFSETQ. V was shortened by 2 bases and J by 2 bases, with 8 bases between the two germline ends. CDR3 length: 13 amino acids. CDR3 nucleotides: TGCGCCAGCAGCTTCGACGTTGCCTACGAGCAGTACTTC. Translation: CASSFDVAYEQYF.

This clonotype was observed a handful of times. This chain's CDR3 is CASSQDSRGLRTEAFF. DNA of the CDR3: TGCGCCAGCAGCCAAGATAGCCGGGGACTTCGCACTGAAGCTTTCTTT. The chain is built from TRBV4-3 and TRBJ1-1, with a possible D match to TRBD1 (5 bases). Germline V gene lookup returns CDR1 LGHNA and CDR2 YSLEER. V was trimmed by 0 bases and J by 4 bases, leaving 15 bases between them. The CDR3 covers 16 residues.

This clonotype was seen ten or more times. The chain has TRBV5-1 and TRBJ2-3; no definite D call. V dropped 5 bases and J dropped 3 bases, with 10 bases sitting between them. Germline-derived CDR1 and CDR2 are SGHRS and YFSETQ. The CDR3 totals 13 residues. For the CDR3, the DNA is TGCGCCAGCAGGGACCCAAGGACAGATACGCAGTATTTT. Translated, it gives CASRDPRTDTQYF.

The rearrangement uses TRBV25-1 and TRBJ2-7; D may match TRBD1 or TRBD2 (5 bases each). The V end was cut by 2 bases, the J end by 4 bases, with 12 bases between. The CDR3 has 14 residues. The germline V gene encodes CDR1 MGHDK and CDR2 SYGVNS. The CDR3 nucleotides read TGTGCCAGCAGTGAACCCGGGACCGGGTACGAGCAGTACTTC. It translates to CASSEPGTGYEQYF.

This chain joins TRBV20-1 and TRBJ1-2; weak D call: TRBD1 (5 bases). Trimming pared 5 bases from V and 7 bases from J, leaving 11 bases between. CDR1 is DFQATT and CDR2 is SNEGSKA in the germline V gene (reference sequence). The CDR3 length is 11 residues. The chain's CDR3 is CSAARDSGYTF. For the CDR3, the DNA is TGCAGTGCTGCCCGGGACTCTGGCTACACCTTC.

The chain uses TRBV7-2 and TRBJ2-7, with TRBD2 identical over 8 bases. The germline CDR1 and CDR2 sequences are SGHTA and FQGNSA. V was clipped by 6 bases and J by 3 bases; unmatched bases: 10. CDR3 length equals 15 residues. CDR3 sequence (DNA): TGTGCCAGCAGTCTTGATAGCGGGGCATACTACGAGCAGTACTTC. This translates into CASSLDSGAYYEQYF.

This clonotype was observed a few times. CDR3 coding DNA: TGTGCCAGCTCACCCAAGGGAGGAATTCAAGAGACCCAGTACTTC. Translated, it gives CASSPKGGIQETQYF. The J gene is TRBJ2-5, the V gene TRBV18; possibly TRBD2 for D (6 bases). This CDR3 comprises 15 residues. Germline loops: CDR1 KGHSH, CDR2 LQKENI. Trimming took off 3 bases at V and 2 bases at J, with 13 bases between the two ends.

The chain combines TRBV5-1 with TRBJ2-3; TRBD1 might be the D (6 bases). Trimming cost V 2 bases and J 3 bases, with 16 bases left between them. This CDR3 is built from 16 residues. CDR1 and CDR2 from the germline V gene are SGHRS and YFSETQ. The CDR3 loop is CASSFSLGGPTDTQYF. DNA of the CDR3: TGCGCCAGCAGCTTCTCTCTTGGGGGCCCTACAGATACGCAGTATTTT.

V is TRBV20-1 and J is TRBJ1-6; possibly TRBD1 for D (5 bases). Trimming removed 3 bases from V and 9 bases from J, with 15 bases in between. The CDR3 covers 14 residues. Germline V CDR1 and CDR2: DFQATT, SNEGSKA (reference sequence). The CDR3 nucleotides are TGCAGTGCTAGCTCCCAGGGCCTGGGTTCACCCCTCCACTTT. This encodes CSASSQGLGSPLHF.

This clonotype was recorded many times. The chain is built from TRBV10-3 and TRBJ2-1; no firm D call. Germline V gene sequence: CDR1 ENHRY, CDR2 SYGVKD. The CDR3 runs 14 residues. V was clipped by 7 bases and J by 6 bases, with 16 bases between them. The CDR3 coding sequence is TGTGCCATCAAAGAGGTCACAGATAGCAATGAGCAGTTCTTC. Translated, it gives CAIKEVTDSNEQFF.

This clonotype was recorded a few times. This chain links TRBV4-2 with TRBJ1-3; 7 positions match TRBD1. Germline assignment: CDR1 LGHNA and CDR2 YNFKEQ. Trimming cost V 4 bases and J 7 bases; bases outside gene matches: 16. The length of the CDR3 is 17 residues. The CDR3 loop is CASSRITRGNSGNTIYF. CDR3 bases: TGTGCCAGCAGCCGCATCACCAGGGGGAATAGTGGTAACACCATATATTTT.

This sequence joins TRBV25-1 and TRBJ2-2, with D possibly being TRBD2 (5 bases). CDR1 is MGHDK, CDR2 SYGVNS, per germline. The V end was cut by 6 bases, the J end by 6 bases, with 8 bases between. There are 12 residues in the CDR3. In nucleotides, the CDR3 is TGTGCCAGCAGCTGGCGGGCCGGGGAGCTGTTTTTT. It yields the protein CASSWRAGELFF.

The V call is TRBV7-2, the J call TRBJ1-1, with D unresolved. Trimming removed 5 bases from V and 0 bases from J, with 13 bases in between. The CDR3 contains 15 residues. Per the germline V gene, CDR1 is SGHTA and CDR2 is FQGNSA. CDR3 nucleotide sequence: TGTGCCAGCAGCCCTCGGACGTTCATGAACACTGAAGCTTTCTTT. It encodes CASSPRTFMNTEAFF.

This clonotype was seen a handful of times. The chain couples TRBV4-1 to TRBJ2-1; D is perhaps TRBD1 or TRBD2 (5 bases each). The germline CDR1 and CDR2 sequences are MGHRA and YSYEKL. With 2 bases removed from V and 9 bases from J, the gap between germline ends came to 23 bases. The CDR3 spans 17 residues. Here the CDR3 reads CASSQPRDPRPYGEQFF. The CDR3 nucleotides read TGCGCCAGCAGCCAACCTCGGGACCCACGACCTTACGGTGAGCAGTTCTTC.